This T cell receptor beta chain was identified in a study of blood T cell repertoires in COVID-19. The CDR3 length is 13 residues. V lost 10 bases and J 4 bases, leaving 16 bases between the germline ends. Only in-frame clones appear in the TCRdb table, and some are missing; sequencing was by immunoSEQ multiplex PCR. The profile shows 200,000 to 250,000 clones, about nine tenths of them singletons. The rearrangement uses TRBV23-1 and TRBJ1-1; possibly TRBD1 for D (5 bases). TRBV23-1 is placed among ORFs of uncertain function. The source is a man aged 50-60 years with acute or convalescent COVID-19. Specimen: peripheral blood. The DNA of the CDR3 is TGCGCCATCCTACTCTTAAGGGGCACTGAAGCTTTCTTT. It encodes CAILLLRGTEAFF.